Sequencing of this T cell receptor (beta chain) was carried out in a study of naive CD8 T cells in extremely preterm neonates. Notes on the study in general: Preterm infants showed shorter CDR3s, fewer N additions and less trimming than older groups. Preterm neonates had significantly lower iChao1 richness than other age groups.

A single count supports this clone. Its antigen is as yet unknown. In germline, CDR1 is LGHNA, CDR2 YSLEER. The V and J ends lost 5 bases and 12 bases, in that order; junction bases with no gene match: 18. The CDR3 loop spans 16 amino acids. Peripheral blood came from healthy roughly 16-56 month-old surgical children and healthy nonsmoking adults. Live Annexin V-negative naive CD3+CD8+CD45RA+CCR7+ T cells were sorted. The repertoire was sequenced with immunoSEQ multiplex PCR; TCRdb's copy has only in-frame clones and lacks some. The top ten clones hold roughly 9.2% of a sample with 5,000 to 6,500 clones, approximately 96% of them seen once.

The chain has TRBV4-3 and TRBJ2-1; the match to TRBD1 covers 8 bases. The TCR sequence derives from a human donor in good health. The sample was naive CD8+ T cells from blood. The CDR3 spells CASSEGSRDRLSRQFF. The CDR3 nucleotides read TGCGCCAGCAGCGAAGGGAGTCGGGACAGGCTTTCTCGGCAGTTCTTC.